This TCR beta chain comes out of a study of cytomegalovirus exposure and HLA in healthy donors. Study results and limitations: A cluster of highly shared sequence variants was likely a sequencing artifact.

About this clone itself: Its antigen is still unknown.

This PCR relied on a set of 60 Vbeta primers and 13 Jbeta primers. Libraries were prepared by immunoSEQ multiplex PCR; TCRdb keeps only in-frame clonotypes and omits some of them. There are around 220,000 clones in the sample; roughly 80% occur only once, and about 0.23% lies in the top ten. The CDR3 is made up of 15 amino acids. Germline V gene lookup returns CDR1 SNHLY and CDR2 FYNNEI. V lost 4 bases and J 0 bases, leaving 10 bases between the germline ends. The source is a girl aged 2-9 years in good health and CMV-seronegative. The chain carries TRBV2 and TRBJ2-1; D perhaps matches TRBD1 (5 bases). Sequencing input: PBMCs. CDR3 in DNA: TGTGCCAGCAGTGCTTCGACAGTCTCCTACAATGAGCAGTTCTTC. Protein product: CASSASTVSYNEQFF.